This T cell receptor (beta chain) came from a study of siplizumab effects on memory and regulatory T cells. As to this clone: Antigen: not known.

Sequencing of each sample assayed roughly 100,000 TCR templates. Libraries were prepared by immunoSEQ multiplex PCR; TCRdb keeps only in-frame clonotypes and omits some of them. The sample carries more than 95,000 clones, 93% recorded once. The V segment lost 2 bases and the J segment 4 bases; nucleotides outside the gene matches: 1. CDR3 size: 14 residues. Germline CDR1 ENHRY, CDR2 SYGVKD. Study-wide results and limits: Treg origin accounted for an average of roughly 70% of mappable alloreactive CD4+ clones with siplizumab and roughly 27% in controls. Fewer alloreactive sequences mapped to unstimulated CD4+ memory cells under siplizumab. Apparently more diverse than memory cells, naive T cells also seemed major alloresponse contributors.

The material sequenced was Tregs sorted from blood. This TCR derives from a human donor in good health. The V and J genes are TRBV10-3 and TRBJ1-4; 7 nucleotides match TRBD1. Here the CDR3 DNA reads TGTGCCATCAGTGAGGGGACAGTTAATGAAAAACTGTTTTTT. It is translated as CAISEGTVNEKLFF.